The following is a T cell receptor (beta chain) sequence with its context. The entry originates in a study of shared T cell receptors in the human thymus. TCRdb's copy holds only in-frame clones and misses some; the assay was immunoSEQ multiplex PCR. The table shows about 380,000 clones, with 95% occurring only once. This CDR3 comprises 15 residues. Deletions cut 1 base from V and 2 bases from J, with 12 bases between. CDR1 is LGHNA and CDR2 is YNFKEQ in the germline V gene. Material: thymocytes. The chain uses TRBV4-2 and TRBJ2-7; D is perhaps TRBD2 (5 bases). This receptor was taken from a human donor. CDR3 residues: CASSQGGSVTYEQYF. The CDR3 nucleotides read TGTGCCAGCAGCCAAGGTGGGAGCGTAACCTACGAGCAGTACTTC.